The present entry profiles one TCR beta chain with its context. The data stem from a study of T cell changes during pregnancy in multiple sclerosis. Produced via immunoSEQ multiplex PCR; TCRdb's table is partial and in-frame only. The table lists about 55,000 clones, around 90% of them singletons. V was clipped by 4 bases and J by 4 bases; unmatched bases: 9. Germline CDR1 and CDR2: SGDLS and YYNGEE. This CDR3 comprises 17 residues. This clonotype was sampled from a female donor with multiple sclerosis, enrolled in a pregnancy study. The sequencing used CD4+ T cells from peripheral blood mononuclear cells, collected in the first trimester of pregnancy. The gene calls are TRBV9 and TRBJ2-6; 9 positions match TRBD2. The CDR3 DNA reads as TGTGCCAGCAGCCGTAGAGCGGGAGGCTCCGGGGCCAACGTCCTGACTTTC. Encoded protein: CASSRRAGGSGANVLTF.